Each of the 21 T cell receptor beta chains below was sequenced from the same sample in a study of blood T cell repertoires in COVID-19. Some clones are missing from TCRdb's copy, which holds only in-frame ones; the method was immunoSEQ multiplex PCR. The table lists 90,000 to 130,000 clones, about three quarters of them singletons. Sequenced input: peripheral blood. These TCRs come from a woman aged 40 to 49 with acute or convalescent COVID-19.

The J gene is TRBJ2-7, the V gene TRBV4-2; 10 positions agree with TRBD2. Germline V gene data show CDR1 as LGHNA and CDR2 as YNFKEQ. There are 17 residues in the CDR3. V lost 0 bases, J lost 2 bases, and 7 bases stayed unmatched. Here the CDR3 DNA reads TGTGCCAGCAGCCAAGATCACAGTAGCGGGGGGACCTACGAGCAGTACTTC. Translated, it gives CASSQDHSSGGTYEQYF.

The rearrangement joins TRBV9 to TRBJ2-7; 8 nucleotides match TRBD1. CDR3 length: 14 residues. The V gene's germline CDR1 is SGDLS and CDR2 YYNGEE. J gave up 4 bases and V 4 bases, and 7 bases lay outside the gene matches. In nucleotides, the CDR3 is TGTGCCAGCAGCCCCCAGGGGGCGCTTTACGAGCAGTACTTC. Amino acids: CASSPQGALYEQYF. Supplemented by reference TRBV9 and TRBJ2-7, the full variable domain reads DSGVTQTPKHLITATGQRVTLRCSPRSGDLSVYWYQQSLDQGLQFLIQYYNGEERAKGNILERFSAQQFPDLHSELNLSSLELGDSALYFCASSPQGALYEQYFGPGTRLTVT.

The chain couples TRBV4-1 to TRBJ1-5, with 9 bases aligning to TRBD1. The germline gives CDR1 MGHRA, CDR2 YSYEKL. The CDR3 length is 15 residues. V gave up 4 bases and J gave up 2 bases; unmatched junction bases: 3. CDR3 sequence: CASSRDRAGNQPQHF. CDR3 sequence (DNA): TGCGCCAGCAGCCGGGACAGGGCAGGCAATCAGCCCCAGCATTTT.

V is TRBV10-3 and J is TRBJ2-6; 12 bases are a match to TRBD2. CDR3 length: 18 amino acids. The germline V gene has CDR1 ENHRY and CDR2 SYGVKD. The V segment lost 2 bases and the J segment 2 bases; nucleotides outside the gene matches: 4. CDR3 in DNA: TGTGCCATCAGTGAGGATCTAGCGGGGGGGCCTGGGGCCAACGTCCTGACTTTC. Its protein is CAISEDLAGGPGANVLTF.

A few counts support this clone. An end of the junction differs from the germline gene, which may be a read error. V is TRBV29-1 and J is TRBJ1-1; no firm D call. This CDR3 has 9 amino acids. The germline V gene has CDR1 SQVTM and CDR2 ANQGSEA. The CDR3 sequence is CSVLPPGIF. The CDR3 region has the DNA TGCAGCGTTCTCCCCCCGGGGATCTTT.

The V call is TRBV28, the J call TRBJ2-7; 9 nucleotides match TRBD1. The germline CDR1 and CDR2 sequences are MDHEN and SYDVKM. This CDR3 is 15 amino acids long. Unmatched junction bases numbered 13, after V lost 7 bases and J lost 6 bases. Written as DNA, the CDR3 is TGTGCCAGCATGGAGTATGGACAGGGGCGCGGCGAGCAGTACTTC. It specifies CASMEYGQGRGEQYF.

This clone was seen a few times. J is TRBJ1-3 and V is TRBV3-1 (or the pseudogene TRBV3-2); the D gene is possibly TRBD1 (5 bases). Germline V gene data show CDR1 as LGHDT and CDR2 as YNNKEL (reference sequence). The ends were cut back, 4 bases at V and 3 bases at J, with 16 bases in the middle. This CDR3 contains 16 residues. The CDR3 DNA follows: TGTGCCAGCAGCCCCGGAATCGGGGGTAATGGAAACACCATATATTTT. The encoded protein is CASSPGIGGNGNTIYF.

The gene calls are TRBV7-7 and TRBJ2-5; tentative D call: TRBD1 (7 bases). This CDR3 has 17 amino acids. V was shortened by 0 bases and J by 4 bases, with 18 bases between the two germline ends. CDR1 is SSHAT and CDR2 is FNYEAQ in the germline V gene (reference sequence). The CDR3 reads CASSLASTGLGGETQYF. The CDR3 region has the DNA TGTGCCAGCAGCTTAGCATCGACAGGGTTGGGAGGAGAGACCCAGTACTTC.

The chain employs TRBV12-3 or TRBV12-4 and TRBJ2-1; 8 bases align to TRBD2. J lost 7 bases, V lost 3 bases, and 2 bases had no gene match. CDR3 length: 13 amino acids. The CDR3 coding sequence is TGTGCCAGCAGTTTTAGCGGGGCTAATGAGCAGTTCTTC. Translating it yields CASSFSGANEQFF.

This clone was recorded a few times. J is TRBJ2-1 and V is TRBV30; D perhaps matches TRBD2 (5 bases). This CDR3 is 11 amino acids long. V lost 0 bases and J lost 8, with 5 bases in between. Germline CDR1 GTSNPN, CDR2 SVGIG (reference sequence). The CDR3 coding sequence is TGTGCCTGGAGTGTGAGGGATGAGCAGTTCTTC. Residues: CAWSVRDEQFF.

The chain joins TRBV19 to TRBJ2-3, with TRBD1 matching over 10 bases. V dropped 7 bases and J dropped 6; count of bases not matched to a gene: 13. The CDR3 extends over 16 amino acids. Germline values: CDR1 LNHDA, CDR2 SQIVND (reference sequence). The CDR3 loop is CASTIGRDRGRDTQYF. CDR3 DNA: TGTGCCAGTACGATCGGCCGGGACAGGGGCCGGGATACGCAGTATTTT.

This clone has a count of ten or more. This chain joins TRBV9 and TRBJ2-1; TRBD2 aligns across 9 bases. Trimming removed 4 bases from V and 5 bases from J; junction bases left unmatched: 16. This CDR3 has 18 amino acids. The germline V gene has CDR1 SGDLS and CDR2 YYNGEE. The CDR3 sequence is CASSSPGDSGGTDNEQFF. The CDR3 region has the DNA TGTGCCAGCAGCTCACCCGGTGATAGCGGGGGCACTGACAATGAGCAGTTCTTC.

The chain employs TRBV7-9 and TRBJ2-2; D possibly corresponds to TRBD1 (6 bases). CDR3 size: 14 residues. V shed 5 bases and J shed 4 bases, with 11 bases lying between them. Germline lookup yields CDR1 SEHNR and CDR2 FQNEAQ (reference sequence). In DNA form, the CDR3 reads TGTGCCAGCAGCCCAGGGGCGTTCACCGGGGAGCTGTTTTTT. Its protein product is CASSPGAFTGELFF.

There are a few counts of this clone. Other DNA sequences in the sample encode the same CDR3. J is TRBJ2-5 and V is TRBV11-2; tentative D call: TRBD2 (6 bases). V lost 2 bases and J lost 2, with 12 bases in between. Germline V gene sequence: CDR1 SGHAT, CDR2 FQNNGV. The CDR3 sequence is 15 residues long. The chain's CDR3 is CASSLSNGGQETQYF. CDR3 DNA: TGTGCCAGCAGCTTATCAAACGGGGGACAAGAGACCCAGTACTTC. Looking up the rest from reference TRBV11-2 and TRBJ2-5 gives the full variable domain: EAGVAQSPRYKIIEKRQSVAFWCNPISGHATLYWYQQILGQGPKLLIQFQNNGVVDDSQLPKDRFSAERLKGVDSTLKIQPAKLEDSAVYLCASSLSNGGQETQYFGPGTRLLVL.

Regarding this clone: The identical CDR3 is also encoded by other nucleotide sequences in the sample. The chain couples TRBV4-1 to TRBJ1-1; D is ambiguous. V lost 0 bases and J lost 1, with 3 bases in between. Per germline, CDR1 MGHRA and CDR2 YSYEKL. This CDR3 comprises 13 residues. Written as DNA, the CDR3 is TGCGCCAGCAGCCAAGATAGGAACACTGAAGCTTTCTTT. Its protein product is CASSQDRNTEAFF.

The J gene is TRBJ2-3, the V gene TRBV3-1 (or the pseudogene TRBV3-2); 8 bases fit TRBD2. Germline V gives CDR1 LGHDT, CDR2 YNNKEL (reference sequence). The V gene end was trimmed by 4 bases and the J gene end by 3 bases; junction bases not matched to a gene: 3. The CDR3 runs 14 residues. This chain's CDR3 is CASSPGGETDTQYF. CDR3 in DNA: TGTGCCAGCAGCCCGGGAGGGGAGACAGATACGCAGTATTTT.

The CDR3 loop is CASSRGGNGYTF. The CDR3 DNA reads TGTGCCAGCAGCCGCGGGGGGAATGGCTACACCTTC. The V call is TRBV12-3 or TRBV12-4, the J call TRBJ1-2; a weak D match, TRBD1 (5 bases). This CDR3 spans 12 amino acids. V lost 6 bases and J lost 6, with 11 bases in between.

CDR3 nucleotides: TGTGCCAGCAACTATTATCGGAACGAAGAGACCCAGTACTTC. It codes for CASNYYRNEETQYF. The V call is TRBV7-6, the J call TRBJ2-5; D not resolved. Trimming shortened V by 7 bases and J by 3 bases, and 15 bases separated the two germline ends. CDR3 length: 14 amino acids. Germline V lookup: CDR1 SGHVS, CDR2 FNYEAQ.

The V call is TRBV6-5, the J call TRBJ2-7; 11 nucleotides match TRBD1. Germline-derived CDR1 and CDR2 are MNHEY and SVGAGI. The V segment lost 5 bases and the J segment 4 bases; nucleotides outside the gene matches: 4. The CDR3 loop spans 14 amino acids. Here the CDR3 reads CASSPGQGGYEQYF. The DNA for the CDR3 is TGTGCCAGCAGTCCGGGACAGGGGGGATACGAGCAGTACTTC.

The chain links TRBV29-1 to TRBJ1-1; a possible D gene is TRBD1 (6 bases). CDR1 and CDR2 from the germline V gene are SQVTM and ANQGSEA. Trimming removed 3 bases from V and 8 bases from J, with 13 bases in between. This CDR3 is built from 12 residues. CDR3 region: CSVEGGPDEAFF. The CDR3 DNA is TGCAGCGTTGAGGGGGGGCCAGACGAAGCTTTCTTT.

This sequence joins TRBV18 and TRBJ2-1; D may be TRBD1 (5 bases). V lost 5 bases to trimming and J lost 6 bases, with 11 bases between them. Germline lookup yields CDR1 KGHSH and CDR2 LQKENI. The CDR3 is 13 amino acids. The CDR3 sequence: CASSRGEANEQFF. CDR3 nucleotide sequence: TGTGCCAGCTCAAGGGGTGAGGCCAATGAGCAGTTCTTC.